This T cell receptor beta chain was found in a study of CD8 T cells in ankylosing spondylitis. This clonotype has ten or more counts. The CDR3 is 14 residues long. The ends lost 6 bases at V and 6 bases at J; junction bases unmatched: 7. Germline-derived CDR1 and CDR2 are ENHRY and SYGVKD. For TCR beta, libraries came from quantitative 5'-RACE with molecular barcodes. From the 5' RACE reads, TCRdb called clonotypes with MiXCR, one entry per CDR3 protein. The sample carries 250,000 to 300,000 distinct CDR3 sequences, 15% to 20% recorded once. This chain uses TRBV10-3 with TRBJ2-3; 9 positions agree with TRBD1. The sequenced sample consisted of blood, either unsorted or a sorted T cell fraction (not recorded which). The sequence was collected from a male donor with ankylosing spondylitis or in good health (not recorded which). The CDR3, as DNA: TGTGCCATCAGACCCGGGACAGGGACGGATACGCAGTATTTT. Translated, it gives CAIRPGTGTDTQYF.